This is a list of T cell receptor beta chains from one sample in a study of shared clonotypes between healthy human individuals. This table comes from immunoSEQ multiplex PCR, and its TCRdb copy is limited to in-frame clones, with some not included. The data show 2 million or so clones, with about 95% seen just once and around 1.1% held by the top ten. The sample comprised naive CD8+ T cells sorted from blood. These receptors came from a man aged 18 to 30 in good health. Both conserved end residues are part of each CDR3. A D gene is named only where the DNA matches it firmly. Clone size appears in some rows only: once, few, many, or a class for an expanded clone.

J gene: TRBJ2-5
V gene: TRBV27
clone size: .
D gene: .
CDR3 DNA: TGTGCCAGCAGTTTAGGACAGCAAGAGACCCAGTACTTC
CDR3 protein: CASSLGQQETQYF

J gene: TRBJ2-7
V gene: TRBV4-1
clone size: .
D gene: TRBD2
CDR3 DNA: TGCGCCAGCAGCCTCCTAAGCGGGGGGGACTACGAGCAGTACTTC
CDR3 protein: CASSLLSGGDYEQYF

J gene: TRBJ1-1
V gene: TRBV5-4
clone size: few
D gene: .
CDR3 DNA: TGTGCCAGCAGCCGTAGATTGGAGATCAACACTGAAGCTTTCTTT
CDR3 protein: CASSRRLEINTEAFF

J gene: TRBJ1-6
V gene: TRBV6-1
clone size: .
D gene: .
CDR3 DNA: TGTGCCAGCAGACAGGAATCCTATAATTCACCCCTCCACTTT
CDR3 protein: CASRQESYNSPLHF

J gene: TRBJ1-4
V gene: TRBV2
clone size: .
D gene: TRBD1
CDR3 DNA: TGTGCCAGCAGTGCCCTGGGACAGATTAATGAAAAACTGTTTTTT
CDR3 protein: CASSALGQINEKLFF

J gene: TRBJ2-3
V gene: TRBV6-5
clone size: .
D gene: .
CDR3 DNA: TGTGCCAGCAGTCCTGACAGCACAGATACGCAGTATTTT
CDR3 protein: CASSPDSTDTQYF

J gene: TRBJ2-4
V gene: TRBV2
clone size: few
D gene: .
CDR3 DNA: TGTGCCAGCATCAAGGACAGAATCCCCGCACCAGCCAAAAACATTCAGTACTTC
CDR3 protein: CASIKDRIPAPAKNIQYF

J gene: TRBJ1-3
V gene: TRBV19
clone size: .
D gene: .
CDR3 DNA: TGTGCCAGTAGCGGCGGAGCTGGAAACACCATATATTTT
CDR3 protein: CASSGGAGNTIYF

J gene: TRBJ1-1
V gene: TRBV30
clone size: .
D gene: .
CDR3 DNA: TGTGCTTTGGAGCAGGAGCTGAACACTGAAGCTTTCTTT
CDR3 protein: CALEQELNTEAFF

J gene: TRBJ1-5
V gene: TRBV28
clone size: .
D gene: .
CDR3 DNA: TGTGCCAGCAGTTTATGGGGTTCTGGGCAGCCCCAGCATTTT
CDR3 protein: CASSLWGSGQPQHF

J gene: TRBJ1-5
V gene: TRBV21-1
clone size: .
D gene: .
CDR3 DNA: TGTGCCAGCTGCAGGGGAAGGGATCAGCCCCAGCATTTT
CDR3 protein: CASCRGRDQPQHF

J gene: TRBJ1-6
V gene: TRBV6-1
clone size: .
D gene: .
CDR3 DNA: TGTGCCAGCAGTGAAATCAGAACTAATTCACCCCTCCACTTT
CDR3 protein: CASSEIRTNSPLHF

J gene: TRBJ1-2
V gene: TRBV2
clone size: few
D gene: TRBD1
CDR3 DNA: TGTGCCAGCAGTGTAACCTCAGGGGGCTATGGCTACACCTTC
CDR3 protein: CASSVTSGGYGYTF

J gene: TRBJ1-4
V gene: TRBV28
clone size: .
D gene: .
CDR3 DNA: TGTGCCAGCAGTTTGGTAGGGCCCACTAATGAAAAACTGTTTTTT
CDR3 protein: CASSLVGPTNEKLFF

J gene: TRBJ1-2
V gene: TRBV28
clone size: .
D gene: .
CDR3 DNA: TGTGCCAGCAGTTCCCCCGAGGAAGAGGAGTTTATTAATTTTAACTATGGCTACACCTTC
CDR3 protein: CASSSPEEEEFINFNYGYTF

J gene: TRBJ2-7
V gene: TRBV27
clone size: .
D gene: .
CDR3 DNA: TGTGCCAGCAGTTTATTAGGGGCCGAGCAGTACTTC
CDR3 protein: CASSLLGAEQYF

J gene: TRBJ2-7
V gene: TRBV29-1
clone size: .
D gene: .
CDR3 DNA: TGCAGCGTTGAGACCGCGGACACCACCTACGAGCAGTACTTC
CDR3 protein: CSVETADTTYEQYF

J gene: TRBJ2-1
V gene: TRBV9
clone size: .
D gene: .
CDR3 DNA: TGTGCCAGCAGCGTAGGGTCCGGGCTAGAGAGTGAGCAGTTCTTC
CDR3 protein: CASSVGSGLESEQFF

J gene: TRBJ2-7
V gene: TRBV7-9
clone size: .
D gene: .
CDR3 DNA: TGTGCCAGCAGCTTAGGAGGGCAGGGCTCCTACGAGCAGTACTTC
CDR3 protein: CASSLGGQGSYEQYF

J gene: TRBJ1-2
V gene: TRBV19
clone size: .
D gene: .
CDR3 DNA: TGTGCCACCACCGAGGGCTCCCTGGGCTATGGCTACACCTTC
CDR3 protein: CATTEGSLGYGYTF

J gene: TRBJ2-1
V gene: TRBV4-2
clone size: .
D gene: TRBD2
CDR3 DNA: TGTGCCAGCAGCCCGGAGGCGGGGGGCAACAATGAGCAGTTCTTC
CDR3 protein: CASSPEAGGNNEQFF

J gene: TRBJ2-2
V gene: TRBV25-1
clone size: .
D gene: .
CDR3 DNA: TGTGCCAGCAGTGGTAGCGGGGAGCTGTTTTTT
CDR3 protein: CASSGSGELFF

J gene: TRBJ2-7
V gene: TRBV5-6
clone size: .
D gene: .
CDR3 DNA: TGTGCCAGCAGCACTGCCTATACCTACGAGCAGTACTTC
CDR3 protein: CASSTAYTYEQYF

J gene: TRBJ2-2
V gene: TRBV6-1
clone size: once
D gene: .
CDR3 DNA: TGTGCCAGCAGTGAACGGGATGGCACCGGGGAGCTGTTTTTT
CDR3 protein: CASSERDGTGELFF

J gene: TRBJ2-7
V gene: TRBV13
clone size: .
D gene: .
CDR3 DNA: TGTGCCAGCAGCTTAGGCCAGGAGGTCGAGCAGTACTTC
CDR3 protein: CASSLGQEVEQYF

J gene: TRBJ2-6
V gene: TRBV28
clone size: once
D gene: .
CDR3 DNA: TGTGCCGCCAAGATAGGCCGAGCCAACGTCCTGACTTTC
CDR3 protein: CAAKIGRANVLTF

J gene: TRBJ1-3
V gene: TRBV30
clone size: .
D gene: TRBD1
CDR3 DNA: TGTGCCTGGACGACAGGGGTATCTGGAAACACCATATATTTT
CDR3 protein: CAWTTGVSGNTIYF

J gene: TRBJ2-1
V gene: TRBV27
clone size: .
D gene: .
CDR3 DNA: TGTGCCAGCACCCGAGGGGATAATGAGCAGTTCTTC
CDR3 protein: CASTRGDNEQFF

J gene: TRBJ2-1
V gene: TRBV7-2
clone size: .
D gene: .
CDR3 DNA: TGTGCCAGCAGCTTACTCCCGGACCCCAAGCAGTTCTTC
CDR3 protein: CASSLLPDPKQFF

J gene: TRBJ2-7
V gene: TRBV2
clone size: .
D gene: .
CDR3 DNA: TGTGCCAGCAGTGTGGGACGGGCCTACGAGCAGTACTTC
CDR3 protein: CASSVGRAYEQYF

J gene: TRBJ2-5
V gene: TRBV13
clone size: .
D gene: .
CDR3 DNA: TGTGCCAGCAGCGTGCAAGAGACCCAGTACTTC
CDR3 protein: CASSVQETQYF

J gene: TRBJ2-1
V gene: TRBV27
clone size: .
D gene: TRBD1
CDR3 DNA: TGTGCCAGCAGTCCGGGGGCAGGGGGCTATGAGCAGTTCTTC
CDR3 protein: CASSPGAGGYEQFF

J gene: TRBJ2-1
V gene: TRBV6-5
clone size: once
D gene: .
CDR3 DNA: TGTGCCAGCAGTCCCAAGGAGGGCACTGGGAATGAGCAGTTCTTC
CDR3 protein: CASSPKEGTGNEQFF

J gene: TRBJ1-2
V gene: TRBV5-4
clone size: once
D gene: .
CDR3 DNA: TGTGCCAGCAGCTTGGAGGGGCCAGGGAGGGGGGAAGGTGGCTACACCTTC
CDR3 protein: CASSLEGPGRGEGGYTF

J gene: TRBJ2-7
V gene: TRBV19
clone size: .
D gene: TRBD2
CDR3 DNA: TGTGCCAGTAGTGTGACTAGCGGGAGGCGCGAGCAGTACTTC
CDR3 protein: CASSVTSGRREQYF

J gene: TRBJ2-4
V gene: TRBV2
clone size: .
D gene: .
CDR3 DNA: TGTGCCAGCCGAGATGGGTGGGGCAAAAACATTCAGTACTTC
CDR3 protein: CASRDGWGKNIQYF

J gene: TRBJ2-3
V gene: TRBV13
clone size: .
D gene: .
CDR3 DNA: TGTGCCAGCAGCGATAGACTAAGTGGAACAGATACGCAGTATTTT
CDR3 protein: CASSDRLSGTDTQYF

J gene: TRBJ1-1
V gene: TRBV2
clone size: once
D gene: TRBD1
CDR3 DNA: TGTGCCAGCAGTGAAGCGGGACAGGCCCAGGGCACTGAAGCTTTCTTT
CDR3 protein: CASSEAGQAQGTEAFF

J gene: TRBJ1-1
V gene: TRBV28
clone size: .
D gene: .
CDR3 DNA: TGTGCCAGCAGTTTACCGTTCGGGGGCGCACTGGACACTGAAGCTTTCTTT
CDR3 protein: CASSLPFGGALDTEAFF

J gene: TRBJ2-3
V gene: TRBV13
clone size: .
D gene: .
CDR3 DNA: TGTGCCAGCAGCCCTCGACGTGTTGGAGATACGCAGTATTTT
CDR3 protein: CASSPRRVGDTQYF

J gene: TRBJ1-1
V gene: TRBV10-1
clone size: .
D gene: .
CDR3 DNA: TGCGCCAGCAGTGAGTCGTTCCCTAGCACTGAAGCTTTCTTT
CDR3 protein: CASSESFPSTEAFF

J gene: TRBJ2-2
V gene: TRBV7-9
clone size: .
D gene: TRBD2
CDR3 DNA: TGTGCCAGCAGCTGGACTAGCGGGAACACCGGGGAGCTGTTTTTT
CDR3 protein: CASSWTSGNTGELFF

J gene: TRBJ2-2
V gene: TRBV30
clone size: .
D gene: .
CDR3 DNA: TGTGCCGGGCAGGGGGGGACCGGGGAGCTGTTTTTT
CDR3 protein: CAGQGGTGELFF

J gene: TRBJ1-1
V gene: TRBV6-5
clone size: .
D gene: .
CDR3 DNA: TGTGCCAGCAGTTACTCTTCGATAGGGACTGAAGCTTTCTTT
CDR3 protein: CASSYSSIGTEAFF

J gene: TRBJ2-7
V gene: TRBV27
clone size: .
D gene: .
CDR3 DNA: TGTGCCAGCAGTTTAACTGGAGCTTTGTACGAGCAGTACTTC
CDR3 protein: CASSLTGALYEQYF

J gene: TRBJ2-2
V gene: TRBV21-1
clone size: .
D gene: .
CDR3 DNA: TGTGCCATCCGGTGGGATCGACAGGTCGAGGACACCGGGGAGCTGTTTTTT
CDR3 protein: CAIRWDRQVEDTGELFF

J gene: TRBJ1-1
V gene: TRBV27
clone size: .
D gene: .
CDR3 DNA: TGTGCCAGCAGTTTATCGGCCTTTAGTAGCGCCGGAGATGAAGCTTTCTTT
CDR3 protein: CASSLSAFSSAGDEAFF

J gene: TRBJ2-1
V gene: TRBV4-3
clone size: .
D gene: .
CDR3 DNA: TGCGCCAGCAGCCAAGTTTGGGGCCCCGACAATGAGCAGTTCTTC
CDR3 protein: CASSQVWGPDNEQFF

J gene: TRBJ2-7
V gene: TRBV7-9
clone size: .
D gene: .
CDR3 DNA: TGTGCCAGCAGCTTAAGTACGTACGAGCAGTACTTC
CDR3 protein: CASSLSTYEQYF

J gene: TRBJ1-3
V gene: TRBV2
clone size: .
D gene: TRBD1
CDR3 DNA: TGTGCCAGGCACCGGGACAGCTCTGGAAACACCATATATTTT
CDR3 protein: CARHRDSSGNTIYF

J gene: TRBJ2-5
V gene: TRBV2
clone size: .
D gene: .
CDR3 DNA: TGTGCCAGCAGTGAAAAGGTGGCGAAGCAAGAGACCCAGTACTTC
CDR3 protein: CASSEKVAKQETQYF

J gene: TRBJ1-2
V gene: TRBV4-2
clone size: .
D gene: .
CDR3 DNA: TGTGCCAGCAGCCAAGACGGCACTGTAGTCTATGGCTACACCTTC
CDR3 protein: CASSQDGTVVYGYTF

J gene: TRBJ2-7
V gene: TRBV6-1
clone size: .
D gene: .
CDR3 DNA: TGTGCCAGCAGCCCAAATGGACAGAGATACTACGAGCAGTACTTC
CDR3 protein: CASSPNGQRYYEQYF

J gene: TRBJ2-1
V gene: TRBV2
clone size: .
D gene: .
CDR3 DNA: TGTGCCAGCAGTGAAGCGGGGGTAACGTTGGAGCAGTTCTTC
CDR3 protein: CASSEAGVTLEQFF

J gene: TRBJ1-2
V gene: TRBV27
clone size: .
D gene: TRBD1
CDR3 DNA: TGTGCCAGCAGGTCATGGGGACAGGGGGTGGAAGGCTACACCTTC
CDR3 protein: CASRSWGQGVEGYTF

J gene: TRBJ2-1
V gene: TRBV9
clone size: .
D gene: .
CDR3 DNA: TGTGCCAGCAGCGTAGGAACAGGGAGGGAGTACAATGAGCAGTTCTTC
CDR3 protein: CASSVGTGREYNEQFF

J gene: TRBJ2-5
V gene: TRBV27
clone size: .
D gene: .
CDR3 DNA: TGTGCCAGCAGCGTCAGCCCGGGACCCCAAGAGACCCAGTACTTC
CDR3 protein: CASSVSPGPQETQYF

J gene: TRBJ2-1
V gene: TRBV4-3
clone size: .
D gene: .
CDR3 DNA: TGCGCCAGCAGCCAAGATACAGCGGGTCTAAACAATGAGCAGTTCTTC
CDR3 protein: CASSQDTAGLNNEQFF

J gene: TRBJ1-1
V gene: TRBV4-3
clone size: .
D gene: .
CDR3 DNA: TGCGCCAGCAGCCCCGGACCGGAAGAGCGCACTGAAGCTTTCTTT
CDR3 protein: CASSPGPEERTEAFF

J gene: TRBJ2-7
V gene: TRBV13
clone size: .
D gene: TRBD2
CDR3 DNA: TGTGCCAGCAGCTTCCTAGCGGGGGGACTCTACGAGCAGTACTTC
CDR3 protein: CASSFLAGGLYEQYF